This T cell receptor beta chain came from a study of PD-1 blockade in mismatch repair-deficient tumors. The CDR3 has 13 residues. The junction had 0 bases not matched to a gene; V was cut back by 3 bases and J by 5 bases. The germline CDR1 and CDR2 sequences are KGHSH and LQKENI. Measured with immunoSEQ multiplex PCR; TCRdb has only the in-frame clones, and not every one. The table records about 100,000 clones, about four fifths of them present only once. This sequence was found in an adult with mismatch repair-deficient cancer. Sample: peripheral blood, taken roughly eight months after starting pembrolizumab. This chain connects TRBV18 to TRBJ2-4; 8 nucleotides line up with TRBD1. CDR3 residues: CASSPDRENIQYF. The CDR3, as DNA: TGTGCCAGCTCACCGGACAGGGAAAACATTCAGTACTTC. The complete variable domain, with remaining parts taken from reference TRBV18 and TRBJ2-4, reads NAGVMQNPRHLVRRRGQEARLRCSPMKGHSHVYWYRQLPEEGLKFMVYLQKENIIDESGMPKERFSAEFPKEGPSILRIQQVVRGDSAAYFCASSPDRENIQYFGAGTRLSVL.